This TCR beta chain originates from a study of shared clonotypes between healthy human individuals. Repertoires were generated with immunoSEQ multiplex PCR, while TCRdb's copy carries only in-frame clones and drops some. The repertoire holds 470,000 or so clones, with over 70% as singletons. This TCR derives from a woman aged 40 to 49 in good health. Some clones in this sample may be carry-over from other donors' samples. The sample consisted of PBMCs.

CDR3 sequence reads: CSGLRGQKDQPQHF. The CDR3, as DNA: TGCAGCGGCTTGAGGGGGCAGAAGGATCAGCCCCAGCATTTT. V gene TRBV29-1 combines with J gene TRBJ1-5, with 7 nucleotides matching TRBD1. The V and J ends lost 7 bases and 5 bases, in that order; junction bases with no gene match: 11. CDR1 and CDR2 (germline): SQVTM, ANQGSEA. The CDR3 totals 14 residues.